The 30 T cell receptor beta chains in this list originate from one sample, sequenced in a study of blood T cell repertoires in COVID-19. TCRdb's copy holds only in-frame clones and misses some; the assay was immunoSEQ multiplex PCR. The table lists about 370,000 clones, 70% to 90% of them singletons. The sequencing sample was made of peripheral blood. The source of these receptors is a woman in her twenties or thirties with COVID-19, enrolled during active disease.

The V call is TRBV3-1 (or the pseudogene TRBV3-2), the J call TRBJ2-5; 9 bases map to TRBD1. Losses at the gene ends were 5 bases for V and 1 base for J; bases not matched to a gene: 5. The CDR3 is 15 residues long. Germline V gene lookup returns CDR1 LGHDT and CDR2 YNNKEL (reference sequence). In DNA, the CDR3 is TGTGCCAGCAGCGCCCCGGGACAGGGCCAAGAGACCCAGTACTTC. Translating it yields CASSAPGQGQETQYF.

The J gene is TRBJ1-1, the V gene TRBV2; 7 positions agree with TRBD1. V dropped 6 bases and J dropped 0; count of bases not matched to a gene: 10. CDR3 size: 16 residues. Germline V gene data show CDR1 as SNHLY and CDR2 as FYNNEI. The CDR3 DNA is TGTGCCAGCAGAAGGGACAGCGTCGCCATGAACACTGAAGCTTTCTTT. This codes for CASRRDSVAMNTEAFF.

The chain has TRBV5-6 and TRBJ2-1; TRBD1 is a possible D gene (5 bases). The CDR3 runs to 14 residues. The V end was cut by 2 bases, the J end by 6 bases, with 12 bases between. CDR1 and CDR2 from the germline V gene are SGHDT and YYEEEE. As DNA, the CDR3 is TGTGCCAGCAGCTTAAAAGGGGCGGTCAATGAGCAGTTCTTC. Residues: CASSLKGAVNEQFF.

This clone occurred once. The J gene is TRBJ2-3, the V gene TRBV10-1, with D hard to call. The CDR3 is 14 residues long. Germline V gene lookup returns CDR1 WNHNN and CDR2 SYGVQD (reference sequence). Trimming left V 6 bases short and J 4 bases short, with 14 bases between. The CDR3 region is CASSRSELSDTQYF. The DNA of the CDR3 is TGCGCCAGCAGCAGGTCGGAATTATCAGATACGCAGTATTTT.

Here the CDR3 reads CASSSVQGAADTQYF. The CDR3 DNA follows: TGTGCCAGCAGCTCAGTTCAGGGGGCGGCAGATACGCAGTATTTT. The chain couples TRBV7-2 to TRBJ2-3; 8 bases map to TRBD1. The ends lost 4 bases at V and 4 bases at J; junction bases unmatched: 7. This CDR3 contains 15 residues. Per the germline V gene, CDR1 is SGHTA and CDR2 is FQGNSA. The variable domain in full, with the rest retrieved from reference TRBV7-2 and TRBJ2-3, is GAGVSQSPSNKVTEKGKDVELRCDPISGHTALYWYRQSLGQGLEFLIYFQGNSAPDKSGLPSDRFSAERTGGSVSTLTIQRTQQEDSAVYLCASSSVQGAADTQYFGPGTRLTVL.

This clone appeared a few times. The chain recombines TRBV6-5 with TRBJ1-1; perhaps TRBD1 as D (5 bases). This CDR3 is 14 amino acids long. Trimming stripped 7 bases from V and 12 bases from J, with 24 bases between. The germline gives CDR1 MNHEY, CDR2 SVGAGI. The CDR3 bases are TGTGCCAGCACTACGCAGTTGGGGGGAATAGACACTTTCTTT. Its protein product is CASTTQLGGIDTFF.

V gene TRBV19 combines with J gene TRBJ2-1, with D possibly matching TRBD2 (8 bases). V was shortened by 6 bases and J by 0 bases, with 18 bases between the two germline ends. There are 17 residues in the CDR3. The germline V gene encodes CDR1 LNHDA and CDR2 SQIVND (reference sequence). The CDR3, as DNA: TGTGCCAGTAGGGGCCGGGAGGGGGCCAGCTCCTACAATGAGCAGTTCTTC. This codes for CASRGREGASSYNEQFF. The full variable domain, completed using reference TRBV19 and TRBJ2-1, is DGGITQSPKYLFRKEGQNVTLSCEQNLNHDAMYWYRQDPGQGLRLIYYSQIVNDFQKGDIAEGYSVSREKKESFPLTVTSAQKNPTAFYLCASRGREGASSYNEQFFGPGTRLTVL.

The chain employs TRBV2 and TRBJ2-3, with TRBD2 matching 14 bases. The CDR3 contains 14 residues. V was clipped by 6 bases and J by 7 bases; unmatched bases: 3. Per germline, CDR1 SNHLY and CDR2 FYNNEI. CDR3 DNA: TGTGCCAGCAGGGGACTAGCGGGGGTTTATACGCAGTATTTT. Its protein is CASRGLAGVYTQYF.

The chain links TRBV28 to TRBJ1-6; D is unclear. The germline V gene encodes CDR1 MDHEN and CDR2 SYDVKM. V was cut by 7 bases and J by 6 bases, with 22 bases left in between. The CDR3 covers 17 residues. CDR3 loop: CASTTFWRIGLNSPLHF. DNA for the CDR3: TGTGCCAGCACCACCTTTTGGCGGATCGGCCTTAATTCACCCCTCCACTTT.

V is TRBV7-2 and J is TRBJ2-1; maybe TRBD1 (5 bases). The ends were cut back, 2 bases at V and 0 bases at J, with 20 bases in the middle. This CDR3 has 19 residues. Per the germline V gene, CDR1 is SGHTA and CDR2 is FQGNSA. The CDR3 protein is CASSLRGTQGRSSYNEQFF. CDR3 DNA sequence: TGTGCCAGCAGCTTACGCGGCACCCAGGGCAGGAGCTCCTACAATGAGCAGTTCTTC.

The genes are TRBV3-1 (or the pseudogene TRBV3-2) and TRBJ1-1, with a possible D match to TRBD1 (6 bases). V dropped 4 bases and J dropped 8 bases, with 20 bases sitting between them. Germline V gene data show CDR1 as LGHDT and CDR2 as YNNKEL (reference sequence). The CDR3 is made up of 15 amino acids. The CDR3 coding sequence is TGTGCCAGCAGCCCTAGACAGGCTGGAGTCATAGAAGCTTTCTTT. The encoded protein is CASSPRQAGVIEAFF.

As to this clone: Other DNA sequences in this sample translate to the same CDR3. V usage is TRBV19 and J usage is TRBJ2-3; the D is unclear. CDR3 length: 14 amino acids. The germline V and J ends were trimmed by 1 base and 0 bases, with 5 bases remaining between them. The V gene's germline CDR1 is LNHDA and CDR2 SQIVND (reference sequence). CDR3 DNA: TGTGCCAGTAGTATAGGTCAGAGCACAGATACGCAGTATTTT. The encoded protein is CASSIGQSTDTQYF.

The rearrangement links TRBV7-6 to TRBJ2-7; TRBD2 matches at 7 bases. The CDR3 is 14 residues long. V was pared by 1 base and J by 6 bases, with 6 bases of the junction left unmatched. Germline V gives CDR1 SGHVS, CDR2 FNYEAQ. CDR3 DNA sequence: TGTGCCAGCAGCTTAGGTGAGACTAGCTCCGAGCAGTACTTC. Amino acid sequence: CASSLGETSSEQYF.

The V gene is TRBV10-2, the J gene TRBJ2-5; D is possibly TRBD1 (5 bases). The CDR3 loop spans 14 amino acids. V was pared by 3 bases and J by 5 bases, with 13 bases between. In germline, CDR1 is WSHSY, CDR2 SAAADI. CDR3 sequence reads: CASSDGRARETQYF. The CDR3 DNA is TGCGCCAGCAGTGACGGCAGGGCTAGGGAGACCCAGTACTTC.

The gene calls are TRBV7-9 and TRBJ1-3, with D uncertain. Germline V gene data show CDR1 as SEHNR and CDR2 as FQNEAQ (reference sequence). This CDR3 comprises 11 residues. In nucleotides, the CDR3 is TGTGCGGCACCGTGGGGAAACACCATATATTTT. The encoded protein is CAAPWGNTIYF.

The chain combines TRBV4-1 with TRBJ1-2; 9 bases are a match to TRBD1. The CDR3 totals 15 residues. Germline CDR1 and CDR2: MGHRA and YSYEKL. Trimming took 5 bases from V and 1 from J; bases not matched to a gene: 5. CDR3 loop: CASSYGQGINYGYTF. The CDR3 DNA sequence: TGCGCCAGCAGCTATGGACAGGGGATTAACTATGGCTACACCTTC.

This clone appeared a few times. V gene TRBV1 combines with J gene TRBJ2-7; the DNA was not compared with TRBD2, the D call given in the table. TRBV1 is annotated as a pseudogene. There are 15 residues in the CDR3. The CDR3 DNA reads TGCACCAGCTCAAAAGCGGGGGGGCCCCTCTACGAGCAGTACTTC. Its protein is CTSSKAGGPLYEQYF.

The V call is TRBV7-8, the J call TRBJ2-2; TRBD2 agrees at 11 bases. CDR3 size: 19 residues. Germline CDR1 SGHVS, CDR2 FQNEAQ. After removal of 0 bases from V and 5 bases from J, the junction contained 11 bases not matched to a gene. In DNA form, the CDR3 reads TGTGCCAGCAGCTTAGCTGGGACTAGCGGACCCCTCGCGACCGGGGAGCTGTTTTTT. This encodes CASSLAGTSGPLATGELFF.

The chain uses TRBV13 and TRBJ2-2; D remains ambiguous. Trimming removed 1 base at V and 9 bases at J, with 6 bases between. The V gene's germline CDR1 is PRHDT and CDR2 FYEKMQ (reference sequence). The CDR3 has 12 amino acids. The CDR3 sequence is CASSLVARELFF. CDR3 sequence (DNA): TGTGCCAGCAGCTTAGTGGCCCGGGAGCTGTTTTTT. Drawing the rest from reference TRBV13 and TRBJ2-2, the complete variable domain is AAGVIQSPRHLIKEKRETATLKCYPIPRHDTVYWYQQGPGQDPQFLISFYEKMQSDKGSIPDRFSAQQFSDYHSELNMSSLELGDSALYFCASSLVARELFFGEGSRLTVL.

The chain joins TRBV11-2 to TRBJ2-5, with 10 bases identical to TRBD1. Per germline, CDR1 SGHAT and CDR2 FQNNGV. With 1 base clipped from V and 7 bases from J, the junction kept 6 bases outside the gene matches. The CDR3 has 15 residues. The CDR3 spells CASSLGQGAGGTQYF. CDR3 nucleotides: TGTGCCAGCAGCTTAGGACAGGGGGCCGGCGGGACCCAGTACTTC.

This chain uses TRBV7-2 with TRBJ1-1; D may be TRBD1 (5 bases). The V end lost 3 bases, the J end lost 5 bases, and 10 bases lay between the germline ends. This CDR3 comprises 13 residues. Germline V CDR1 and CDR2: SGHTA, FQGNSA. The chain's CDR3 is CASSFSGVTEAFF. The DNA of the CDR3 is TGTGCCAGCAGCTTCTCGGGGGTTACTGAAGCTTTCTTT.

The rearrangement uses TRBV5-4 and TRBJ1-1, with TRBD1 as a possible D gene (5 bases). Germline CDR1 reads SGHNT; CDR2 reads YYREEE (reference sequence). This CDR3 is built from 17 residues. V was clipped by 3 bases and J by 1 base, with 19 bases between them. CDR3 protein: CASSSEAWTKPNTEAFF. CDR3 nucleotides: TGTGCCAGCAGCTCCGAAGCCTGGACAAAACCGAACACTGAAGCTTTCTTT.

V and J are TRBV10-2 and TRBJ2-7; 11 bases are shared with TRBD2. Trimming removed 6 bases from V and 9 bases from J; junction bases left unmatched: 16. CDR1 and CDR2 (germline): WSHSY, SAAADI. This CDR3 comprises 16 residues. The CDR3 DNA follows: TGCGCCAGCAGGCCGGGACTAGCGGCCCTCATGAAGTTGCAGTACTTC. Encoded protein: CASRPGLAALMKLQYF.

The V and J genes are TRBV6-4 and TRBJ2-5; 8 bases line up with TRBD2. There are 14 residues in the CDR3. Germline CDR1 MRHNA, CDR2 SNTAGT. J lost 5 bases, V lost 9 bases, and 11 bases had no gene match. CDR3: CASPPSGGGETQYF. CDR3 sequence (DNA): TGTGCCAGTCCCCCCAGCGGGGGAGGGGAGACCCAGTACTTC.

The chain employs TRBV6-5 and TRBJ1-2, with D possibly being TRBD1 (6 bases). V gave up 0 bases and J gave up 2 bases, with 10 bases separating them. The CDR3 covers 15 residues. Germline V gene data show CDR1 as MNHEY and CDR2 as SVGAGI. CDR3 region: CASSYSRDTNYGYTF. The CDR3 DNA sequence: TGTGCCAGCAGTTACTCGAGGGACACCAACTATGGCTACACCTTC.

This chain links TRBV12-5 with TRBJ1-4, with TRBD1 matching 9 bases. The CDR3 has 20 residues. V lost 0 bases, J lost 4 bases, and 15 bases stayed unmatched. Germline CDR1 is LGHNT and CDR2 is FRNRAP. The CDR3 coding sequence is TGTGCTAGTGGTTTGGTAGAGGACAGGGGCAGGGGGCCAAATAATGAAAAACTGTTTTTT. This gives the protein CASGLVEDRGRGPNNEKLFF.

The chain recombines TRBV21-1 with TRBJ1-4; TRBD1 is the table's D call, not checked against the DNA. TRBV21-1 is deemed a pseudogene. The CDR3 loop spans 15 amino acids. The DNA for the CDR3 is TGTGCCAGCAGCAAAGTTGGCAGGCCCGATGAAAAACTGTTTTTT. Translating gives CASSKVGRPDEKLFF.

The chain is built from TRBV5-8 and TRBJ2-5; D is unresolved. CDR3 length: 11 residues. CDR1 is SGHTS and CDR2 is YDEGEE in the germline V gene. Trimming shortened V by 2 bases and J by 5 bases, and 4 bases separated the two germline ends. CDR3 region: CASSFSETQYF. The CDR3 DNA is TGTGCCAGCAGCTTTAGCGAGACCCAGTACTTC.

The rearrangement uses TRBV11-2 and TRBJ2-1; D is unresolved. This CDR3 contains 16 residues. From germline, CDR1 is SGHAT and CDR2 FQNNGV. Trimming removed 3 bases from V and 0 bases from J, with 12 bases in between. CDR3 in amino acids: CASSFNFGGSYNEQFF. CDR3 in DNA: TGTGCCAGCAGCTTTAACTTCGGTGGCTCCTACAATGAGCAGTTCTTC.

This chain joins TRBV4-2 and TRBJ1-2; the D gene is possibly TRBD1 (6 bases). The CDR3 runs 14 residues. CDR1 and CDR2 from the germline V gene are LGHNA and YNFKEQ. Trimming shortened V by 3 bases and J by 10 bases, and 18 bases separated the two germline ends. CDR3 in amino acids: CASSQVRDKSYYTF. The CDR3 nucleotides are TGTGCCAGCAGCCAGGTCCGGGACAAATCCTACTACACCTTC.